The T cell receptor (beta chain) under discussion was sequenced for a study of blood T cells in healthy people across ages. A sample-barcoded 5' primer and a J-beta primer mix were used in a second PCR of roughly 7 to 12 cycles. TCRdb itself ran the 5' RACE reads through MiXCR, one entry per CDR3 protein. This table has roughly 2 million distinct CDR3 sequences, 49% appearing once. The sequence was collected from a woman in her 40s in good health. Input material: blood.

CDR3 amino acids: CASSNLGQTYEQYF. In DNA, the CDR3 is TGTGCCAGCAGCAACTTAGGACAGACCTACGAGCAGTACTTC. V and J are TRBV6-2 or TRBV6-3 and TRBJ2-7; a possible D gene is TRBD1 (6 bases). Germline assignment: CDR1 MNHEY and CDR2 SVGEGT. V dropped 6 bases and J dropped 2 bases, with 14 bases sitting between them. CDR3 length equals 14 residues.